The 25 T cell receptor beta chains presented below share a single source sample, sequenced in a study of regulatory T cells in long-lasting Graves disease. Building the TCR beta libraries relied on iRepertoire HTBI primers, and CDR3 regions underwent Arm-PCR. TCRdb passed the multiplex PCR reads through MiXCR, listing each CDR3 protein once. The table shows roughly 400,000 distinct CDR3 sequences, with roughly a fifth occurring only once. Time point indicated: persistent/refractory GD, antithyroid drugs over 5 years with positive TRAb. Following extraction of RNA from PBMCs, that RNA was used to make the TCR library. The sample consisted of peripheral blood mononuclear cells (PBMCs), taken when the disease was refractory, from a patient treated with antithyroid drugs. All receptors come from a female donor with Graves disease.

The CDR3 DNA reads as TGTGCCAGCAGCCAGAGCGGGGGGCCAGGAAACACCATATATTTT. It codes for CASSQSGGPGNTIYF. The chain carries TRBV3-1 and TRBJ1-3, with a weak D call TRBD1 (6 bases). Trimming stripped 3 bases from V and 4 bases from J, with 13 bases between. The germline gives CDR1 LGHDT, CDR2 YNNKEL (reference sequence). The CDR3 is 15 residues long.

DNA of the CDR3: TGTGCCAGCAGCCCCCCTTTATGGGGGCGGACCACCGGGGAGCTGTTTTTT. Its translation is CASSPPLWGRTTGELFF. This chain joins TRBV7-9 and TRBJ2-2, with a weak D call TRBD1 (6 bases). The V gene's germline CDR1 is SEHNR and CDR2 FQNEAQ (reference sequence). The CDR3 length is 17 residues. Trimming cost V 5 bases and J 4 bases, with 20 bases left between them.

This clonotype was found many times. V gene TRBV28 combines with J gene TRBJ2-5; D may be TRBD2 (6 bases). In germline, CDR1 is MDHEN, CDR2 SYDVKM. V was pared by 5 bases and J by 1 base, with 17 bases between. This CDR3 is built from 16 residues. CDR3 protein: CASSPNGLTTQETQYF. The CDR3 DNA is TGTGCCAGCAGTCCCAACGGACTAACCACCCAAGAGACCCAGTACTTC.

The chain carries TRBV5-6 and TRBJ2-7; 16 bases line up with TRBD2. The germline gives CDR1 SGHDT, CDR2 YYEEEE. Trimming removed 4 bases from V and 7 bases from J; junction bases left unmatched: 8. The CDR3 contains 16 residues. CDR3 residues: CASSRGTSGRAREQYF. In nucleotides, the CDR3 is TGTGCCAGCAGCCGAGGGACTAGCGGGAGGGCTAGGGAGCAGTACTTC. Complete variable domain (other parts from reference TRBV5-6 and TRBJ2-7): DAGVTQSPTHLIKTRGQQVTLRCSPKSGHDTVSWYQQALGQGPQFIFQYYEEEERQRGNFPDRFSGHQFPNYSSELNVNALLLGDSALYLCASSRGTSGRAREQYFGPGTRLTVT.

This clonotype was recorded many times. J is TRBJ2-2 and V is TRBV15; D gene unclear. Germline V lookup: CDR1 LNHNV, CDR2 YYDKDF (reference sequence). V was shortened by 6 bases and J by 4 bases, with 6 bases between the two germline ends. The CDR3 spans 12 residues. CDR3 region: CATRLPTGELFF. In nucleotides, the CDR3 is TGTGCCACCAGACTGCCCACCGGGGAGCTGTTTTTT.

This clonotype was seen a single time. CDR3 coding DNA: TGTGCCAGCAGCTCGAGGACTAGCGGGATCCATGAGCAGTTCTTC. Translating gives CASSSRTSGIHEQFF. The chain couples TRBV11-3 to TRBJ2-1, with TRBD2 matching 12 bases. The CDR3 consists of 15 residues. Germline V gene data show CDR1 as SGHNT and CDR2 as YENEEA. The V and J ends lost 4 bases and 8 bases, in that order; junction bases with no gene match: 6.

This clonotype has a count of ten or more. V is TRBV20-1 and J is TRBJ1-2, with TRBD1 identical over 7 bases. Trimming cost V 5 bases and J 2 bases; bases outside gene matches: 5. CDR1 DFQATT and CDR2 SNEGSKA come from the germline V gene (reference sequence). CDR3 length: 13 residues. The CDR3 bases are TGCAGTGCTTTGGACAGGTACAACTATGGCTACACCTTC. Its protein product is CSALDRYNYGYTF.

This clonotype was seen a handful of times. The genes are TRBV7-9 and TRBJ1-6, with 7 nucleotides matching TRBD1. V gave up 5 bases and J gave up 6 bases; unmatched junction bases: 7. The CDR3 extends over 15 amino acids. Per the germline V gene, CDR1 is SEHNR and CDR2 is FQNEAQ (reference sequence). The CDR3 reads CASSPTGTVNSPLHF. DNA for the CDR3: TGTGCCAGCAGCCCCACCGGGACAGTTAATTCACCCCTCCACTTT.

CDR3 sequence reads: CAWSPGLTYEQYF. The DNA of the CDR3 is TGTGCCTGGAGTCCTGGACTAACCTACGAGCAGTACTTC. The V call is TRBV30, the J call TRBJ2-7; tentative D call: TRBD2 (6 bases). The CDR3 totals 13 residues. The ends were cut back, 2 bases at V and 2 bases at J, with 10 bases in the middle. CDR1 and CDR2 (germline): GTSNPN, SVGIG (reference sequence).

The chain has TRBV7-9 and TRBJ1-4, with 8 positions matching TRBD1. J gave up 5 bases and V 6 bases, and 5 bases lay outside the gene matches. Germline V gene data show CDR1 as SEHNR and CDR2 as FQNEAQ (reference sequence). This CDR3 has 14 residues. In DNA form, the CDR3 reads TGTGCCAGCAGATCCGGACAGGGAAATGAAAAACTGTTTTTT. Its protein product is CASRSGQGNEKLFF.

The chain is built from TRBV6-1 and TRBJ2-2, with TRBD1 matching 7 bases. The CDR3 is made up of 13 amino acids. Germline trimming cut 5 bases from V and 7 bases from J; bases unmatched to any gene: 4. Looked up from germline, CDR1 is MNHNS and CDR2 is SASEGT. This chain's CDR3 is CASSKQGFGELFF. For the CDR3, the DNA is TGTGCCAGCAGTAAACAGGGGTTCGGGGAGCTGTTTTTT.

This clonotype was counted at least ten times. The CDR3 DNA reads TGTGCCAGCAGTGAATCGGGGGAATACGAGCAGTACTTC. This codes for CASSESGEYEQYF. The rearrangement links TRBV6-1 to TRBJ2-7; tentatively, D is TRBD2 (6 bases). CDR3 length: 13 amino acids. Germline CDR1 and CDR2: MNHNS and SASEGT. Deletions cut 2 bases from V and 4 bases from J, with 9 bases between.

This clonotype came up a few times. This chain uses TRBV7-9 with TRBJ2-7, with a weak D call TRBD1 (6 bases). CDR3 length: 13 amino acids. CDR1 SEHNR and CDR2 FQNEAQ come from the germline V gene (reference sequence). Trimming cost V 4 bases and J 6 bases, with 13 bases left between them. The CDR3 nucleotides read TGTGCCAGCAGCTCCACAGGGTACAGCGAGCAGTACTTC. Its translation: CASSSTGYSEQYF.

The sample holds a few counts of this clonotype. The chain has TRBV9 and TRBJ1-5; 8 bases are a match to TRBD1. Germline CDR1 and CDR2: SGDLS and YYNGEE. With V trimmed by 0 bases and J by 8 bases, 4 bases remained unmatched. The CDR3 is 14 amino acids. CDR3 protein: CASSVGTGPEPQHF. CDR3 coding DNA: TGTGCCAGCAGCGTAGGGACAGGGCCTGAGCCCCAGCATTTT.

In regard to this clonotype: A single base separates this from a much larger clone, so it may be a read error. V usage is TRBV6-9 and J usage is TRBJ1-5; 8 bases are a match to TRBD1. This CDR3 contains 17 residues. Germline V CDR1 and CDR2: MNHGY, SVAAGI. Losses at the gene ends were 4 bases for V and 0 bases for J; bases not matched to a gene: 8. CDR3 sequence: CASSSRGQGYSNQPQHF. In DNA form, the CDR3 reads TGTGCCAGCAGTTCCCGAGGACAGGGATATAGCAATCAGCCCCAGCATTTT.

This clonotype has ten or more counts. The chain carries TRBV28 and TRBJ2-7, with TRBD2 as a possible D gene (6 bases). Germline values: CDR1 MDHEN, CDR2 SYDVKM. V was trimmed by 6 bases and J by 5 bases, leaving 11 bases between them. The CDR3 loop spans 12 amino acids. CDR3 sequence reads: CASSGGWNEQYF. The CDR3 nucleotides read TGTGCCAGCAGCGGGGGTTGGAACGAGCAGTACTTC.

The chain carries TRBV9 and TRBJ2-2; weak D call: TRBD2 (6 bases). V was trimmed by 4 bases and J by 7 bases, leaving 14 bases between them. The length of the CDR3 is 14 residues. Germline V gene data show CDR1 as SGDLS and CDR2 as YYNGEE. CDR3 loop: CASSSQTGGGELFF. The CDR3 DNA is TGTGCCAGCAGCTCCCAGACCGGGGGCGGGGAGCTGTTTTTT.

The J gene is TRBJ2-1, the V gene TRBV20-1; 7 nucleotides agree with TRBD2. The CDR3 length is 14 residues. V lost 3 bases to trimming and J lost 2 bases; unmatched junction nucleotides: 4. Germline V gives CDR1 DFQATT, CDR2 SNEGSKA (reference sequence). Here the CDR3 DNA reads TGCAGTGCTAGGATTCTAGCGGCCTACAATGAGCAGTTCTTC. This encodes CSARILAAYNEQFF.

This rearrangement joins TRBV20-1 to TRBJ2-5; 9 positions match TRBD2. The germline CDR1 and CDR2 sequences are DFQATT and SNEGSKA (reference sequence). The CDR3 consists of 14 residues. Trimming removed 0 bases from V and 4 bases from J; junction bases left unmatched: 3. CDR3 residues: CSARDLAGRETQYF. For the CDR3, the DNA is TGCAGTGCTAGAGATCTAGCGGGAAGAGAGACCCAGTACTTC.

This clonotype was counted many times. The chain is built from TRBV12-3 or TRBV12-4 and TRBJ2-7; 9 bases match TRBD1. The CDR3 sequence is 15 residues long. Losses at the gene ends were 2 bases for V and 4 bases for J; bases not matched to a gene: 6. CDR3 coding DNA: TGTGCCAGCAGTTTACTGACAGGGGGGGGTTACGAGCAGTACTTC. Encoded protein: CASSLLTGGGYEQYF.

The chain recombines TRBV28 with TRBJ1-2, with D tentatively TRBD1 (5 bases). The germline CDR1 and CDR2 sequences are MDHEN and SYDVKM. V shed 6 bases and J shed 5 bases, with 16 bases lying between them. This CDR3 region has 14 residues. The CDR3: CASRTSGSDYGYTF. DNA for the CDR3: TGTGCCAGCAGGACCTCAGGGTCCGATTATGGCTACACCTTC.

The rearrangement links TRBV7-9 to TRBJ2-7; 7 nucleotides line up with TRBD1. Germline V gene data show CDR1 as SEHNR and CDR2 as FQNEAQ (reference sequence). The CDR3 is 15 amino acids. The trim removed 5 bases at V and 5 bases at J, leaving 12 bases unmatched. In DNA, the CDR3 is TGTGCCAGCAGCCCCAGCCCGACAGGGTACAACGAGCAGTACTTC. This gives the protein CASSPSPTGYNEQYF.

As regards this clonotype: A much larger clone lies one base from this, so it may be a read error. The V and J genes are TRBV20-1 and TRBJ2-7, with 10 bases that match TRBD1. CDR1 and CDR2 (germline): DFQATT, SNEGSKA (reference sequence). The CDR3 length is 14 residues. J was trimmed by 2 bases and V by 5 bases; bases with no gene match: 6. In nucleotides, the CDR3 is TGCAGTGCTCTAAGGACAGGGGGGGCCTACGAGCAGTACTTC. Translation gives CSALRTGGAYEQYF.

This clonotype was recorded a few times. This chain links TRBV2 with TRBJ2-1, with D tentatively TRBD1 or TRBD2 (5 bases each). Germline V gene sequence: CDR1 SNHLY, CDR2 FYNNEI. CDR3 size: 12 residues. V gave up 6 bases and J gave up 2 bases, with 5 bases separating them. The CDR3 DNA follows: TGTGCCAGCAGGGGACCCTACAATGAGCAGTTCTTC. Amino acids: CASRGPYNEQFF.

This clonotype was detected only a few times. A much larger clone is a single base away; this may be a read error. The chain employs TRBV6-4 and TRBJ1-1, with no clear D. The germline V and J ends were trimmed by 3 bases and 2 bases, with 7 bases remaining between them. CDR3 length equals 13 residues. CDR1 is MRHNA, CDR2 SNTAGT, per germline. Written as DNA, the CDR3 is TGTGCCAGCAGTGAAAGGACCAACACTGAAGCTTTCTTT. Its translation: CASSERTNTEAFF.